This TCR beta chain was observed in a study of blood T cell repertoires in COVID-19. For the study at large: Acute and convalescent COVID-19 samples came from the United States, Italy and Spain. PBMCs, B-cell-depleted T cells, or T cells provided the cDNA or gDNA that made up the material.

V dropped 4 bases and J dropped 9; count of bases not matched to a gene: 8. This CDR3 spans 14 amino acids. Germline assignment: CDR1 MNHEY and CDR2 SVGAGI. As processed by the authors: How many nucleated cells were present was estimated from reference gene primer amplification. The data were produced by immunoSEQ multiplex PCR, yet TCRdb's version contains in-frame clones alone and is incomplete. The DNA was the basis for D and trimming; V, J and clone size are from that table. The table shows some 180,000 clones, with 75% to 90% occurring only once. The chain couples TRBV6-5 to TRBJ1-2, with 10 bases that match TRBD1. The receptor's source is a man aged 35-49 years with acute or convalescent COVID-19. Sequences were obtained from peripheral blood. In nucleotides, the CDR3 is TGTGCCAGCAGTTTATTCGGGACAGGGGATCGCTACACCTTC. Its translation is CASSLFGTGDRYTF.